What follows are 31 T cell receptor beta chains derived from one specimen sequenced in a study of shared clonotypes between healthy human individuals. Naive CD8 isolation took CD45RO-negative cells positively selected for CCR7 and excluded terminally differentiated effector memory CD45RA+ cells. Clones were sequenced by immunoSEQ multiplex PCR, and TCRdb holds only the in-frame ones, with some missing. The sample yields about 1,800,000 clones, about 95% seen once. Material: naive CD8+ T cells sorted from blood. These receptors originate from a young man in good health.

Written as DNA, the CDR3 is TGTGCCATCAGTGCGCCTTCAGGCGGATTTTACTCTGGGGCCAACGTCCTGACTTTC. Its translation: CAISAPSGGFYSGANVLTF. V gene TRBV10-3 combines with J gene TRBJ2-6; D call uncertain. The CDR3 is 19 residues long. Trimming took off 4 bases at V and 0 bases at J, with 19 bases between the two ends. Per germline, CDR1 ENHRY and CDR2 SYGVKD.

CDR3 sequence: CASSLAASSYEQYF. The CDR3 DNA reads TGTGCCAGCAGTCTAGCGGCTAGCTCCTACGAGCAGTACTTC. V and J are TRBV9 and TRBJ2-7; TRBD2 aligns across 7 bases. CDR1 is SGDLS, CDR2 YYNGEE, per germline. Trimming removed 5 bases from V and 0 bases from J; junction bases left unmatched: 5. This CDR3 has 14 residues.

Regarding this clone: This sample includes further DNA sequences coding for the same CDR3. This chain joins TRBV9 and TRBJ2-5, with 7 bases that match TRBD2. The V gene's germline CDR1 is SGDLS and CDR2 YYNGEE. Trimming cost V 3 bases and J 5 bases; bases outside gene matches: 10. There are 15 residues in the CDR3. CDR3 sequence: CASSAEAGVQETQYF. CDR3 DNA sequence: TGTGCCAGCAGCGCCGAGGCGGGAGTACAGGAGACCCAGTACTTC. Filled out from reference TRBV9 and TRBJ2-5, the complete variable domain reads DSGVTQTPKHLITATGQRVTLRCSPRSGDLSVYWYQQSLDQGLQFLIQYYNGEERAKGNILERFSAQQFPDLHSELNLSSLELGDSALYFCASSAEAGVQETQYFGPGTRLLVL.

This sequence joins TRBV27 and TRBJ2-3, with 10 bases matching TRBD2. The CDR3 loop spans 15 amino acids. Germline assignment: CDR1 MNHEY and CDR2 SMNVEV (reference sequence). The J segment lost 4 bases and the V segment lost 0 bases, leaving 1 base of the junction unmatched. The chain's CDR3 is CASSLSGTSADTQYF. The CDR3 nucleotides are TGTGCCAGCAGTTTATCCGGGACTAGCGCAGATACGCAGTATTTT.

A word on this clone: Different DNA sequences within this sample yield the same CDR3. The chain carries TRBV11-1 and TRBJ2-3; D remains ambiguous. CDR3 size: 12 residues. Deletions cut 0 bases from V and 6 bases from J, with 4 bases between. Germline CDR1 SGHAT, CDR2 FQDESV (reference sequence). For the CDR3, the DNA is TGTGCCAGCAGCTTAGCAGGTGATACGCAGTATTTT. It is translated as CASSLAGDTQYF.

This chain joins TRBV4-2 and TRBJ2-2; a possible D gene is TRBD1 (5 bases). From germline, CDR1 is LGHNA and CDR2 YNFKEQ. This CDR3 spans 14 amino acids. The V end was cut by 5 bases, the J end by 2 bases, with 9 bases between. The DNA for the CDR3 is TGTGCCAGCAGCAAGGGGCTTAACACCGGGGAGCTGTTTTTT. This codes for CASSKGLNTGELFF.

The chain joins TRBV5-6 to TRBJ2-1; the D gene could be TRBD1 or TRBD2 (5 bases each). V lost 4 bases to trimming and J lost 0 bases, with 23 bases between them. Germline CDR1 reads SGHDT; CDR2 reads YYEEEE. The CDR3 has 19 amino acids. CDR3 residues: CASSPISLAGRSSYNEQFF. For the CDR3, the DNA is TGTGCCAGCAGCCCGATATCCCTAGCAGGGAGAAGCTCCTACAATGAGCAGTTCTTC.

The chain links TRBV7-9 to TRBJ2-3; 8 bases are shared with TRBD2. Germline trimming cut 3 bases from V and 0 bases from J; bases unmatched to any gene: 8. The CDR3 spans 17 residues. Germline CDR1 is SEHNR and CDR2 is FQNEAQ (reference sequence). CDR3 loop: CASSLRGDYLSTDTQYF. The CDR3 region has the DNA TGTGCCAGCAGCTTGCGGGGGGACTACCTTAGCACAGATACGCAGTATTTT.

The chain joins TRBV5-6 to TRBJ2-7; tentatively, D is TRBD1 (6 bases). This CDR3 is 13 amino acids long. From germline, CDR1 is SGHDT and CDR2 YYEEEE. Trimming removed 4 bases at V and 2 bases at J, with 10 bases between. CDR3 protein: CASSPWTAYEQYF. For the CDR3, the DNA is TGTGCCAGCAGCCCTTGGACAGCCTACGAGCAGTACTTC.

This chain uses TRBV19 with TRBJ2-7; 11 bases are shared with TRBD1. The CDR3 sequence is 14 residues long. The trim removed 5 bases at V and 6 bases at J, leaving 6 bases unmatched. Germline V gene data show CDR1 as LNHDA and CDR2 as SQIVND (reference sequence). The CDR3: CASSPGTGGGEQYF. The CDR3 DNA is TGTGCCAGTAGTCCAGGGACAGGGGGAGGCGAGCAGTACTTC. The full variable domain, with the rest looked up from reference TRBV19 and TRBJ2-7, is DGGITQSPKYLFRKEGQNVTLSCEQNLNHDAMYWYRQDPGQGLRLIYYSQIVNDFQKGDIAEGYSVSREKKESFPLTVTSAQKNPTAFYLCASSPGTGGGEQYFGPGTRLTVT.

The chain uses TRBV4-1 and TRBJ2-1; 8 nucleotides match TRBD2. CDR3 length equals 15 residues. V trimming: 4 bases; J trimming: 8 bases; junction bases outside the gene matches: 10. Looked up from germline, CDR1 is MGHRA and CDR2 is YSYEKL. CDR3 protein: CASSPISGTVDEQFF. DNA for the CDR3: TGCGCCAGCAGCCCCATTAGCGGGACTGTGGATGAGCAGTTCTTC.

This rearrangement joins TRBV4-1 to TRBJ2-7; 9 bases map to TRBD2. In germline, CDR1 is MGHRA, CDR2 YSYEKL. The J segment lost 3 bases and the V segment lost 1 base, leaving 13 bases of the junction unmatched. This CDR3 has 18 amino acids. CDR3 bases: TGCGCCAGCAGCCAAGTTCCCCCAGCGGGAGGAATATTCTACGAGCAGTACTTC. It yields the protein CASSQVPPAGGIFYEQYF.

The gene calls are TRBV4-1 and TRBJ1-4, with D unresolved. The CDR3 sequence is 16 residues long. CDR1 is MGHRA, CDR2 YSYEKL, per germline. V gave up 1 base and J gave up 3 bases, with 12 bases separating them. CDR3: CASSQGLDPANEKLFF. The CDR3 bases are TGCGCCAGCAGCCAAGGCCTAGACCCAGCTAATGAAAAACTGTTTTTT.

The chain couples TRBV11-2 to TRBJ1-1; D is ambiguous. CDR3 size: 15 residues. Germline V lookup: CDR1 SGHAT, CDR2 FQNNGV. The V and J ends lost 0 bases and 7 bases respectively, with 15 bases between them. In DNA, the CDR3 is TGTGCCAGCAGCTTAGAAGGCGCCTCACTGAGTGAAGCTTTCTTT. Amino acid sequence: CASSLEGASLSEAFF.

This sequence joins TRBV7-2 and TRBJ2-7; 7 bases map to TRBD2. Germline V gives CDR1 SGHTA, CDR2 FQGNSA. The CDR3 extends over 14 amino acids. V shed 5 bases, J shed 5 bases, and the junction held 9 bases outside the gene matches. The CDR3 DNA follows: TGTGCCAGCAGCGCCCTTTGGGGGGGGGACGAGCAGTACTTC. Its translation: CASSALWGGDEQYF.

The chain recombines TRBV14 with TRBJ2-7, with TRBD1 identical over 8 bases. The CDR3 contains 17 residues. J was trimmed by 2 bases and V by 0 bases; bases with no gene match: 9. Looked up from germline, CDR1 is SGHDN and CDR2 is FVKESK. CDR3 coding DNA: TGTGCCAGCAGCCAAGACCCCCGGACAGGGTTGACCTACGAGCAGTACTTC. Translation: CASSQDPRTGLTYEQYF.

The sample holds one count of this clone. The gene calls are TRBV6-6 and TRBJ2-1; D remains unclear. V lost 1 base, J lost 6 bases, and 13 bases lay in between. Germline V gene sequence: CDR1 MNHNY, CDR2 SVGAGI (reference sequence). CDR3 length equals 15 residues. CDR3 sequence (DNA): TGTGCCAGCAGTTACTATCGGTGGTCGGGCAATGAGCAGTTCTTC. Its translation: CASSYYRWSGNEQFF.

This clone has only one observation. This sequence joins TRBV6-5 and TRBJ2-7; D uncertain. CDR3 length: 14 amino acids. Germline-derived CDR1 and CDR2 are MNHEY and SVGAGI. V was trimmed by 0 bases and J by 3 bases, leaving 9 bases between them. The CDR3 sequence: CASSYSLPHYEQYF. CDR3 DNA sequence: TGTGCCAGCAGTTACTCGCTCCCCCACTACGAGCAGTACTTC.

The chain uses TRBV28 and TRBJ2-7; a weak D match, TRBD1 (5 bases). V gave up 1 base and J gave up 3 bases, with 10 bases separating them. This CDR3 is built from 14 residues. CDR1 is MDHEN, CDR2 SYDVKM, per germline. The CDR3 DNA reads TGTGCCAGCAGTTTATACGCAGGGATCTACGAGCAGTACTTC. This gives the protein CASSLYAGIYEQYF.

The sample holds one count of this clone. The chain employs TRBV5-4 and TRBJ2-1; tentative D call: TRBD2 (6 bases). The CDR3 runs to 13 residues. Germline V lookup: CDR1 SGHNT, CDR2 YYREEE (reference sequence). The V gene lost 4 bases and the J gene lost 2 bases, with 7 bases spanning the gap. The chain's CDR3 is CASSAGTYNEQFF. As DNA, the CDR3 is TGTGCCAGCAGCGCGGGGACCTACAATGAGCAGTTCTTC. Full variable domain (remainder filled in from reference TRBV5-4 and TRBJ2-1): ETGVTQSPTHLIKTRGQQVTLRCSSQSGHNTVSWYQQALGQGPQFIFQYYREEENGRGNFPPRFSGLQFPNYSSELNVNALELDDSALYLCASSAGTYNEQFFGPGTRLTVL.

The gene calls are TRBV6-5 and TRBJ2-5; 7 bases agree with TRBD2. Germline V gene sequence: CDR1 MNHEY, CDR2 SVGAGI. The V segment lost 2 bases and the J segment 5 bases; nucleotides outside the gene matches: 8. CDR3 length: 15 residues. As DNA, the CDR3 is TGTGCCAGCAGTTACCGAACGGGAGGCGGGGAGACCCAGTACTTC. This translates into CASSYRTGGGETQYF.

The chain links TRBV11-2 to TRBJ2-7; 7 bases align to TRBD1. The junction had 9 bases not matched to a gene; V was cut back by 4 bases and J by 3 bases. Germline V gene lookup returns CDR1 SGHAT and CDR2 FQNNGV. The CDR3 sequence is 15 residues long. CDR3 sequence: CASSSGQDLRYEQYF. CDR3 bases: TGTGCCAGCAGCTCAGGACAGGACCTCCGCTACGAGCAGTACTTC.

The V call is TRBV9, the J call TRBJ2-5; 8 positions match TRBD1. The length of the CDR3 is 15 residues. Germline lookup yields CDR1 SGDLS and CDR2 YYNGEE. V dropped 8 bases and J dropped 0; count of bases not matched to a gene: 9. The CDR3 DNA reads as TGTGCCAGTACTACAGGGGGAGCGTACCAAGAGACCCAGTACTTC. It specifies CASTTGGAYQETQYF.

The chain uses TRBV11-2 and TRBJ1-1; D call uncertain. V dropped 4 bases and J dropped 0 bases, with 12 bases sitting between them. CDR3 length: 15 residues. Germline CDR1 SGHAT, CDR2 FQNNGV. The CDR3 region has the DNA TGTGCCAGCAGCTACGACGGAAGTTTGAACACTGAAGCTTTCTTT. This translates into CASSYDGSLNTEAFF.

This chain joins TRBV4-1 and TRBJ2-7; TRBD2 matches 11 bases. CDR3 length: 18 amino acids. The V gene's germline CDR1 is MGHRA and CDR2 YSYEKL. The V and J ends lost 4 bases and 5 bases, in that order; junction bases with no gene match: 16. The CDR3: CASSRSAGWLAGGDEQYF. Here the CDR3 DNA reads TGCGCCAGCAGCCGCTCTGCGGGTTGGCTAGCGGGGGGTGACGAGCAGTACTTC.

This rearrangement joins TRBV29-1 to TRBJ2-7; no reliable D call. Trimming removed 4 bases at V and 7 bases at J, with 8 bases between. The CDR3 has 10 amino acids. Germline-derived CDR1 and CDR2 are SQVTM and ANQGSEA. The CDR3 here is CSVVVREQYF. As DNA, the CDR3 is TGCAGCGTTGTCGTGAGAGAGCAGTACTTC.

CDR3: CASGDWGDGNQPQHF. Written as DNA, the CDR3 is TGTGCCAGCGGTGATTGGGGGGATGGCAATCAGCCCCAGCATTTT. This chain connects TRBV6-8 to TRBJ1-5, with D possibly being TRBD1 (5 bases). Per the germline V gene, CDR1 is MNHGY and CDR2 is SAAAGT. The CDR3 contains 15 residues. The V end was cut by 8 bases, the J end by 2 bases, with 16 bases between.

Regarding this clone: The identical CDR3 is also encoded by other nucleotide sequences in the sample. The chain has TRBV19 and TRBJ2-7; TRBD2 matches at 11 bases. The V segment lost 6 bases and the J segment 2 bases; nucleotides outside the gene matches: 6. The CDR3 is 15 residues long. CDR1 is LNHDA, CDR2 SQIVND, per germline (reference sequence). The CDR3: CASSPGLAVAYEQYF. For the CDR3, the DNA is TGTGCCAGTAGCCCGGGACTAGCGGTCGCCTACGAGCAGTACTTC.

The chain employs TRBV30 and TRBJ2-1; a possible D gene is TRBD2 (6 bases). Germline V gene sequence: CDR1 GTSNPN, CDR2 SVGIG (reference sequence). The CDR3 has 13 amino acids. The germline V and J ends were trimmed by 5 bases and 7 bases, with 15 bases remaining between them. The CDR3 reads CAWDALGGNEQFF. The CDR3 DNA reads TGTGCCTGGGACGCCTTGGGGGGAAATGAGCAGTTCTTC.

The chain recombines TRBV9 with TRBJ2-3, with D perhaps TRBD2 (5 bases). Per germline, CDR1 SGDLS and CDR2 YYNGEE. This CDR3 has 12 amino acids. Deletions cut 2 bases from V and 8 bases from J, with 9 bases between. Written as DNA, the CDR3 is TGTGCCAGCAGCGTTCCGGGGAGTACGCAGTATTTT. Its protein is CASSVPGSTQYF.

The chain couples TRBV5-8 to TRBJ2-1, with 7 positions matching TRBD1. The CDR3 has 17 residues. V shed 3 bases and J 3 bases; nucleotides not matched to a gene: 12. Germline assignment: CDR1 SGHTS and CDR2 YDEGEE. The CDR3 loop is CASSSDRVDYYYNEQFF. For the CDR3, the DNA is TGTGCCAGCAGCTCAGACAGGGTCGACTACTACTACAATGAGCAGTTCTTC. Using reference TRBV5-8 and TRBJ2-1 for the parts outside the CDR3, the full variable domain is EAGVTQSPTHLIKTRGQQATLRCSPISGHTSVYWYQQALGLGLQFLLWYDEGEERNRGNFPPRFSGRQFPNYSSELNVNALELEDSALYLCASSSDRVDYYYNEQFFGPGTRLTVL.